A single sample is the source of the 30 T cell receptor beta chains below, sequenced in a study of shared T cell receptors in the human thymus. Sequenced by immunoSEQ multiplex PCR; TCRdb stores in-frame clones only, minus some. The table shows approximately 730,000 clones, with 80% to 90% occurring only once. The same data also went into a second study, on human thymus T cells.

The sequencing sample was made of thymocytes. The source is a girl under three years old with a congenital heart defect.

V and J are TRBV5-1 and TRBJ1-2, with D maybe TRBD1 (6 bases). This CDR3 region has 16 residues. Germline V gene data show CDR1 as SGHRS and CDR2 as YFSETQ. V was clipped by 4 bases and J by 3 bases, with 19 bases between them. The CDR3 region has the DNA TGCGCCAGCAGCCACCAAGGGGGTACGGTAGACTATGGCTACACCTTC. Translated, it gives CASSHQGGTVDYGYTF.

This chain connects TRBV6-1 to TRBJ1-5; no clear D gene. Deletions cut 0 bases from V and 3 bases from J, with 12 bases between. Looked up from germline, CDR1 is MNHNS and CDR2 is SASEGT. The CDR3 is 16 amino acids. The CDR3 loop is CASSEARGYHNQPQHF. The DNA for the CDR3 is TGTGCCAGCAGTGAAGCGAGAGGCTACCACAATCAGCCCCAGCATTTT.

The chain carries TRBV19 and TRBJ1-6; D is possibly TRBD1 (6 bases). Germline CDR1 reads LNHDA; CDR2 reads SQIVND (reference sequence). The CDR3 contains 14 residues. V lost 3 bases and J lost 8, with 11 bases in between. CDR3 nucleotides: TGTGCCAGTAGTATTAGGTCAGGGGATTCACCCCTCCACTTT. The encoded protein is CASSIRSGDSPLHF.

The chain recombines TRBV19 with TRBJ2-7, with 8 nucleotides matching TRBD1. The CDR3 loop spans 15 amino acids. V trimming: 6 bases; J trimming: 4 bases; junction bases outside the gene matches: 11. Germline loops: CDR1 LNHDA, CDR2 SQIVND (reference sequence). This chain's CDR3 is CASRASSGGSYEQYF. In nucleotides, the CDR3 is TGTGCCAGTAGGGCGTCCTCAGGGGGCTCTTACGAGCAGTACTTC.

CDR3 bases: TGTGCCAGCAGCTTAAAAGTCGACAGGATGACAGATACGCAGTATTTT. Translation gives CASSLKVDRMTDTQYF. The rearrangement joins TRBV7-6 to TRBJ2-3; maybe TRBD1 (6 bases). Germline V CDR1 and CDR2: SGHVS, FNYEAQ. The CDR3 is 16 residues long. V lost 2 bases and J 3 bases, leaving 15 bases between the germline ends.

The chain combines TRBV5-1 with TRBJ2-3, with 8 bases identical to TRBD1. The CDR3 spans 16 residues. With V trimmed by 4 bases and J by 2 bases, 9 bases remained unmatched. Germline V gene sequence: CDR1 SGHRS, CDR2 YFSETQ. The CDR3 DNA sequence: TGCGCCAGCAGCGGATGGACAGGGTCAACCACAGATACGCAGTATTTT. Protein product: CASSGWTGSTTDTQYF.

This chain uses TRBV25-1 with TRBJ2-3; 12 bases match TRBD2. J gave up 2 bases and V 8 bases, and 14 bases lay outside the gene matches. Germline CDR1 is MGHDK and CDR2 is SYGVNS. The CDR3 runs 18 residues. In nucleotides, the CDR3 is TGTGCCAGCCGAAGAAGCCTAGCGGGGGGGAAGGACACAGATACGCAGTATTTT. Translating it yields CASRRSLAGGKDTDTQYF.

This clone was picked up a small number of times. CDR3 nucleotides: TGCGCCAGCAGCCAAGTTTTCGGTCGACTAGCGGGGCCAGGGGGTGAGCAGTTCTTC. This gives the protein CASSQVFGRLAGPGGEQFF. This chain joins TRBV4-3 and TRBJ2-1; the match to TRBD2 covers 11 bases. This CDR3 comprises 19 residues. Germline trimming cut 1 base from V and 9 bases from J; bases unmatched to any gene: 17. Per germline, CDR1 LGHNA and CDR2 YSLEER.

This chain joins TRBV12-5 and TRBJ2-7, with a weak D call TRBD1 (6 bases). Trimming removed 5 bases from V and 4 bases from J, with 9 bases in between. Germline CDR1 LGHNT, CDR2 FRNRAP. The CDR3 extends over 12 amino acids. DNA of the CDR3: TGTGCTAGTGGTGACAGGCTGTACGAGCAGTACTTC. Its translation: CASGDRLYEQYF.

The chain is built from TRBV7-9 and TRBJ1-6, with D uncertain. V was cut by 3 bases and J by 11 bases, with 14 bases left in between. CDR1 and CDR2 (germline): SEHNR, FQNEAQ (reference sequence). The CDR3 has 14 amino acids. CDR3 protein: CASSLDCEETPLHF. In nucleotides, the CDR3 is TGTGCCAGCAGCTTGGACTGTGAGGAGACACCCCTCCACTTT.

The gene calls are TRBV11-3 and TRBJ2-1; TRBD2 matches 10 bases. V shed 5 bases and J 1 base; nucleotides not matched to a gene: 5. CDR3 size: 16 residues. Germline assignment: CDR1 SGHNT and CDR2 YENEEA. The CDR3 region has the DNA TGTGCCAGCAGCCGGTATAGCGGGGGGTCCTACAATGAGCAGTTCTTC. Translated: CASSRYSGGSYNEQFF. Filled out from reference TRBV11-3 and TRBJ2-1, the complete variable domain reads EAGVVQSPRYKIIEKKQPVAFWCNPISGHNTLYWYLQNLGQGPELLIRYENEEAVDDSQLPKDRFSAERLKGVDSTLKIQPAELGDSAVYLCASSRYSGGSYNEQFFGPGTRLTVL.

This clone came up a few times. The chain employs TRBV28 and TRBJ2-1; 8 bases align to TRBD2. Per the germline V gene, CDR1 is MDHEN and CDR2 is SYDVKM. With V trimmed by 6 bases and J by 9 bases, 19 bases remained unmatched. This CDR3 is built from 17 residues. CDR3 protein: CASRPELAEYSKVEQFF. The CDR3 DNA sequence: TGTGCCAGCAGGCCGGAACTAGCGGAGTATAGCAAGGTTGAGCAGTTCTTC. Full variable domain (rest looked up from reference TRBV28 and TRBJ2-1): DVKVTQSSRYLVKRTGEKVFLECVQDMDHENMFWYRQDPGLGLRLIYFSYDVKMKEKGDIPEGYSVSREKKERFSLILESASTNQTSMYLCASRPELAEYSKVEQFFGPGTRLTVL.

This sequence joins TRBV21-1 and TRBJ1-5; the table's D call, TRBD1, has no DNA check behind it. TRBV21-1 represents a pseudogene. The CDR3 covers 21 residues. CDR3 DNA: TGTGCCAGCAGCAAGGACCCACCTTGGACAGGGGAGAGTTTAAGCAATCAGCCCCAGCATTTT. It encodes CASSKDPPWTGESLSNQPQHF.

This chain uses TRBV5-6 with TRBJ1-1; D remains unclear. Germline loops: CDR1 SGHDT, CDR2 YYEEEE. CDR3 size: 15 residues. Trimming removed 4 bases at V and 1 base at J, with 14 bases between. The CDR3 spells CASSPNSAGNTEAFF. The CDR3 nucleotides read TGTGCCAGCAGCCCTAATTCCGCGGGGAACACTGAAGCTTTCTTT.

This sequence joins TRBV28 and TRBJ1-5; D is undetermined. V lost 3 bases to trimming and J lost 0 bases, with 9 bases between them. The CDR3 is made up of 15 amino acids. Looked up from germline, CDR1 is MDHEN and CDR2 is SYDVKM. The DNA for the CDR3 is TGTGCCAGCAGTTTCGGTCAGGTTAGCAATCAGCCCCAGCATTTT. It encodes CASSFGQVSNQPQHF.

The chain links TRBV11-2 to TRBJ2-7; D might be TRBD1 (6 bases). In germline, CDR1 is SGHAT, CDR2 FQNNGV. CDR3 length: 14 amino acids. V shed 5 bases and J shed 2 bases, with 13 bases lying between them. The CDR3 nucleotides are TGTGCCAGCAGCATTTACAGGGCGGCCTACGAGCAGTACTTC. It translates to CASSIYRAAYEQYF.

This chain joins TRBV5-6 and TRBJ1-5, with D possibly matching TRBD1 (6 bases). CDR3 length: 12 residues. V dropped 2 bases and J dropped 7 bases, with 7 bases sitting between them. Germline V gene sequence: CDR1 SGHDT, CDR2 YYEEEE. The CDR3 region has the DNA TGTGCCAGCAGCTTTAGGGGGCAGCCCCAGCATTTT. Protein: CASSFRGQPQHF. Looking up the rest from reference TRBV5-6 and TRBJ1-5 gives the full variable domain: DAGVTQSPTHLIKTRGQQVTLRCSPKSGHDTVSWYQQALGQGPQFIFQYYEEEERQRGNFPDRFSGHQFPNYSSELNVNALLLGDSALYLCASSFRGQPQHFGDGTRLSIL.

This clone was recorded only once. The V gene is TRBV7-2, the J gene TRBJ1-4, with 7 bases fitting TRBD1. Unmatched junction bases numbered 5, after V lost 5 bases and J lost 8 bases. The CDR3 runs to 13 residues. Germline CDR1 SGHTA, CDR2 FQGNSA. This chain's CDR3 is CASSHRGGEKLFF. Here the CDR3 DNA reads TGTGCCAGCAGCCACAGGGGTGGCGAAAAACTGTTTTTT.

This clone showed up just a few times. CDR3 residues: CASSLARTTGTDIRTQYF. The CDR3 coding sequence is TGTGCCAGCAGCTTAGCCAGGACTACCGGGACTGACATTCGGACCCAGTACTTC. The rearrangement uses TRBV7-9 and TRBJ2-5, with a weak D call TRBD2 (6 bases). The V gene lost 0 bases and the J gene lost 7 bases, with 24 bases spanning the gap. CDR1 and CDR2 from the germline V gene are SEHNR and FQNEAQ (reference sequence). The CDR3 is made up of 18 amino acids.

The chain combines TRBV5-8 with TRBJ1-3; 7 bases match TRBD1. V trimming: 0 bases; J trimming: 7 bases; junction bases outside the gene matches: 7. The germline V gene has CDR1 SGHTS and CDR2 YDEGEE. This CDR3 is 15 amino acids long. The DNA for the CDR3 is TGTGCCAGCAGCTTGGGACAGGGTAGAAGCAACACCATATATTTT. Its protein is CASSLGQGRSNTIYF.

CDR3 residues: CASSQRASPLHF. The CDR3 DNA is TGTGCCAGCTCCCAGCGGGCTTCACCCCTCCACTTT. The chain has TRBV6-1 and TRBJ1-6, with no clear D. The germline CDR1 and CDR2 sequences are MNHNS and SASEGT. This CDR3 comprises 12 residues. Trimming stripped 8 bases from V and 9 bases from J, with 11 bases between.

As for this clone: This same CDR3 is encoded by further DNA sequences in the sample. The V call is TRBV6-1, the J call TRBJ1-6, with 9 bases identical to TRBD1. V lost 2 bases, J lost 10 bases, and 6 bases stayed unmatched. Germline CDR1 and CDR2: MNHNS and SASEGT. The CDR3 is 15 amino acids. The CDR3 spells CASSERDRENSPLHF. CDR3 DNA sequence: TGTGCCAGCAGTGAAAGGGACAGGGAGAACTCACCCCTCCACTTT.

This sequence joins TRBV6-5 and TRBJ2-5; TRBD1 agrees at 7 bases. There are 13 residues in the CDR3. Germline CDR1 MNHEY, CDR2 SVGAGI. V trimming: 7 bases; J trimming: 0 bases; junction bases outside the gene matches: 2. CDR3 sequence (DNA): TGTGCCAGCAAGGGACAGCACCAAGAGACCCAGTACTTC. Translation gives CASKGQHQETQYF.

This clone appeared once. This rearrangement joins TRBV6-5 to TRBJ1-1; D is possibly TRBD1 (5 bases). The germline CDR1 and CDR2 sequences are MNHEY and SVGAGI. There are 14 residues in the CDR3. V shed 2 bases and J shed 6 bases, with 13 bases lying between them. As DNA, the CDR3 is TGTGCCAGCAGTTACGCCCAGGGTGTCTCTGAAGCTTTCTTT. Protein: CASSYAQGVSEAFF.

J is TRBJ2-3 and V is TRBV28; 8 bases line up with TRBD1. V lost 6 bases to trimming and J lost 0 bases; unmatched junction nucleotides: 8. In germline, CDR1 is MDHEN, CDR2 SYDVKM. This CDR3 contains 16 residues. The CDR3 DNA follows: TGTGCCAGCAGCCCCACCCAGGGGGCTAGCACAGATACGCAGTATTTT. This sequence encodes CASSPTQGASTDTQYF.

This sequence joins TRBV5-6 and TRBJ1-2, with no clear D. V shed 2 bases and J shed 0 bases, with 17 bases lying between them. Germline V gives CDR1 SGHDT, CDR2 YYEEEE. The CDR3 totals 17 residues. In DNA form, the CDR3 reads TGTGCCAGCAGCTTAGATCTCTCGGGAGCTCCTAACTATGGCTACACCTTC. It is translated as CASSLDLSGAPNYGYTF.

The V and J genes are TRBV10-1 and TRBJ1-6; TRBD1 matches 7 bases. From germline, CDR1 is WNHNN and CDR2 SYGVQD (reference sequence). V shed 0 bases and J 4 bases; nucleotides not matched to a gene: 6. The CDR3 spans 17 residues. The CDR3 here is CASSESLQGFYNSPLHF. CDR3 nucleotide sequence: TGCGCCAGCAGTGAGTCCTTACAGGGGTTTTATAATTCACCCCTCCACTTT.

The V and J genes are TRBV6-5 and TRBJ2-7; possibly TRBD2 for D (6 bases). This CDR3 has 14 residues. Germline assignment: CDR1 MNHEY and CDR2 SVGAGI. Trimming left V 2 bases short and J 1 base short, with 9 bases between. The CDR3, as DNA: TGTGCCAGCAGTTACGTCGGGGGATCCTACGAGCAGTACTTC. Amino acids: CASSYVGGSYEQYF.

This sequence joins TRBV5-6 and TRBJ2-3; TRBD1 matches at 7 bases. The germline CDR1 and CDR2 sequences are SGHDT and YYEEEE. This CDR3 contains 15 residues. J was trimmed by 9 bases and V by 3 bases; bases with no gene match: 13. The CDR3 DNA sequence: TGTGCCAGCAGCTCAACCCTGCGAGGGGGCGGAACGCAGTATTTT. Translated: CASSSTLRGGGTQYF. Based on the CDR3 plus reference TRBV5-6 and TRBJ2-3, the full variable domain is DAGVTQSPTHLIKTRGQQVTLRCSPKSGHDTVSWYQQALGQGPQFIFQYYEEEERQRGNFPDRFSGHQFPNYSSELNVNALLLGDSALYLCASSSTLRGGGTQYFGPGTRLTVL.

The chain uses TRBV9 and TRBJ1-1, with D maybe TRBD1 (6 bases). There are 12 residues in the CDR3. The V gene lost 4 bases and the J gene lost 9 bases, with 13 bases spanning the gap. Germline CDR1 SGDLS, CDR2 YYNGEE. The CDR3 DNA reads TGTGCCAGCAGCTCCTCCCAGGGGAAAGCTTTCTTT. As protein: CASSSSQGKAFF.